The 28 T cell receptor beta chains presented below share a single source sample, sequenced in a study of shared clonotypes between healthy human individuals. The naive CD8 population came from CD45RO-negative cells selected for CCR7, without terminally differentiated effector memory CD45RA+ cells. Method: immunoSEQ multiplex PCR; TCRdb's copy keeps in-frame clones and lacks some. The table lists around 2,000,000 clones, about 92% of them singletons. The specimen sequenced was naive CD8+ T cells from PBMCs. All receptors come from a man between 18 and 29 years old in good health. Some clones in this sample may be carry-over from other donors' samples.

The chain is built from TRBV7-6 and TRBJ1-2; D is undetermined. V was shortened by 1 base and J by 8 bases, with 17 bases between the two germline ends. Germline CDR1 reads SGHVS; CDR2 reads FNYEAQ. The CDR3 covers 15 residues. This CDR3 reads CASSLGIGPLEGYTF. The CDR3, as DNA: TGTGCCAGCAGCTTAGGTATAGGTCCCTTAGAGGGCTACACCTTC.

This chain joins TRBV13 and TRBJ1-1; no definite D call. Germline lookup yields CDR1 PRHDT and CDR2 FYEKMQ (reference sequence). The CDR3 length is 13 residues. V lost 3 bases and J lost 6, with 11 bases in between. The CDR3 loop is CASSFVGRPEAFF. In DNA, the CDR3 is TGTGCCAGCAGCTTTGTGGGAAGGCCTGAAGCTTTCTTT.

The chain couples TRBV27 to TRBJ1-5, with TRBD1 identical over 8 bases. This CDR3 spans 14 amino acids. J lost 4 bases, V lost 5 bases, and 4 bases had no gene match. Germline CDR1 MNHEY, CDR2 SMNVEV (reference sequence). CDR3 nucleotides: TGTGCCAGCAGTACGACAGGGGCAAATCAGCCCCAGCATTTT. It yields the protein CASSTTGANQPQHF.

In the case of this clone: With a much larger clone just one base away, this may be a read error. The same CDR3 arises from other DNA sequences in this sample as well. The chain uses TRBV27 and TRBJ1-1, with a tentative D call TRBD1 (6 bases). The germline V gene encodes CDR1 MNHEY and CDR2 SMNVEV (reference sequence). The V end was cut by 6 bases, the J end by 4 bases, with 12 bases between. This CDR3 has 13 residues. The CDR3 DNA follows: TGTGCCAGCAGCCTAGGGGGGGGCACTGAAGCTTTCTTT. Translating gives CASSLGGGTEAFF.

This chain joins TRBV5-1 and TRBJ2-1; 11 nucleotides agree with TRBD2. The J segment lost 2 bases and the V segment lost 4 bases, leaving 2 bases of the junction unmatched. This CDR3 has 15 residues. Per the germline V gene, CDR1 is SGHRS and CDR2 is YFSETQ. The CDR3 DNA reads TGCGCCAGCAGCCAGGGACTAGCGGCCTACAATGAGCAGTTCTTC. Amino acid sequence: CASSQGLAAYNEQFF. The full variable domain, completed using reference TRBV5-1 and TRBJ2-1, is KAGVTQTPRYLIKTRGQQVTLSCSPISGHRSVSWYQQTPGQGLQFLFEYFSETQRNKGNFPGRFSGRQFSNSRSEMNVSTLELGDSALYLCASSQGLAAYNEQFFGPGTRLTVL.

The rearrangement links TRBV27 to TRBJ2-2; D perhaps matches TRBD2 (7 bases). Trimming cost V 2 bases and J 4 bases, with 8 bases left between them. Germline V lookup: CDR1 MNHEY, CDR2 SMNVEV (reference sequence). The CDR3 loop spans 14 amino acids. The CDR3 coding sequence is TGTGCCAGCAGTTTAGCGGGGGCCACCGGGGAGCTGTTTTTT. This encodes CASSLAGATGELFF.

The chain joins TRBV6-1 to TRBJ1-1; D unclear. This CDR3 has 15 residues. Trimming cost V 6 bases and J 2 bases, with 16 bases left between them. CDR1 is MNHNS, CDR2 SASEGT, per germline. The CDR3 DNA follows: TGTGCCAGCAGCGCAACCGAGGTTTTAAACACTGAAGCTTTCTTT. Translating it yields CASSATEVLNTEAFF.

The chain joins TRBV9 to TRBJ1-3, with D tentatively TRBD1 (6 bases). Germline V CDR1 and CDR2: SGDLS, YYNGEE. V gave up 4 bases and J gave up 8 bases, with 16 bases separating them. The CDR3 length is 14 residues. The CDR3, as DNA: TGTGCCAGCAGCCCCACGGGGGGCCGAGACACCATATATTTT. Residues: CASSPTGGRDTIYF.

The V gene is TRBV7-2, the J gene TRBJ2-7; no definite D call. Trimming took off 5 bases at V and 2 bases at J, with 13 bases between the two ends. CDR3 length: 14 residues. Germline-derived CDR1 and CDR2 are SGHTA and FQGNSA. CDR3 sequence: CASSPLGRTYEQYF. CDR3 coding DNA: TGTGCCAGCAGCCCACTGGGCCGAACCTACGAGCAGTACTTC.

This chain connects TRBV19 to TRBJ2-7; no clear D. The CDR3 consists of 15 residues. Trimming pared 3 bases from V and 4 bases from J, leaving 16 bases between. Germline V gene lookup returns CDR1 LNHDA and CDR2 SQIVND (reference sequence). CDR3 residues: CASSIDGSSMYEQYF. In DNA, the CDR3 is TGTGCCAGTAGTATTGATGGCAGTTCTATGTACGAGCAGTACTTC.

The chain couples TRBV29-1 to TRBJ2-7, with D hard to call. Trimming pared 3 bases from V and 2 bases from J, leaving 11 bases between. Germline V CDR1 and CDR2: SQVTM, ANQGSEA. The CDR3 runs 13 residues. CDR3 bases: TGCAGCGTTGAGGGTGGGGTAGCCTACGAGCAGTACTTC. Translating gives CSVEGGVAYEQYF.

This clone was counted a few times. The chain links TRBV18 to TRBJ1-2, with 7 bases fitting TRBD1. Per the germline V gene, CDR1 is KGHSH and CDR2 is LQKENI. The CDR3 loop spans 14 amino acids. V dropped 0 bases and J dropped 4; count of bases not matched to a gene: 2. The CDR3 DNA is TGTGCCAGCTCACCACCGGGACAGTTCTATGGCTACACCTTC. This encodes CASSPPGQFYGYTF.

This chain connects TRBV7-9 to TRBJ1-1; D is ambiguous. The germline CDR1 and CDR2 sequences are SEHNR and FQNEAQ (reference sequence). V was trimmed by 1 base and J by 4 bases, leaving 19 bases between them. The CDR3 covers 17 residues. CDR3 residues: CASSLGPGRASLTEAFF. CDR3 DNA: TGTGCCAGCAGCTTAGGTCCAGGCCGCGCGTCTCTCACTGAAGCTTTCTTT. Full variable domain (rest looked up from reference TRBV7-9 and TRBJ1-1): DTGVSQNPRHKITKRGQNVTFRCDPISEHNRLYWYRQTLGQGPEFLTYFQNEAQLEKSRLLSDRFSAERPKGSFSTLEIQRTEQGDSAMYLCASSLGPGRASLTEAFFGQGTRLTVV.

This sequence joins TRBV20-1 and TRBJ2-1; 7 bases line up with TRBD2. Germline CDR1 is DFQATT and CDR2 is SNEGSKA (reference sequence). The CDR3 has 11 residues. Trimming took 3 bases from V and 10 from J; bases not matched to a gene: 3. The CDR3 sequence is CSARGGSEQFF. The CDR3 DNA sequence: TGCAGTGCTAGGGGGGGGAGCGAGCAGTTCTTC.

As regards this clone: Within the sample, other DNA sequences also encode this same CDR3. The V call is TRBV27, the J call TRBJ2-1; TRBD2 aligns across 11 bases. Germline CDR1 is MNHEY and CDR2 is SMNVEV (reference sequence). This CDR3 comprises 14 residues. Unmatched junction bases numbered 3, after V lost 4 bases and J lost 7 bases. The CDR3 DNA reads TGTGCCAGCAGTTGGGTAGCGGGAGGGAATGAGCAGTTCTTC. Translating it yields CASSWVAGGNEQFF.

This CDR3 is CASSLGTDTYEQYF. The CDR3 bases are TGTGCCAGCAGCTTGGGGACGGACACCTACGAGCAGTACTTC. The J gene is TRBJ2-7, the V gene TRBV5-5, with a weak D call TRBD1 (5 bases). CDR1 is SGHKS and CDR2 is YYEKEE in the germline V gene (reference sequence). Between the trimmed V and J ends, which lost 0 bases and 2 bases, there was a span of 9 bases. The CDR3 has 14 amino acids.

V and J are TRBV5-1 and TRBJ2-2, with 8 positions matching TRBD1. The CDR3 is 16 residues long. The germline V gene encodes CDR1 SGHRS and CDR2 YFSETQ. The J segment lost 3 bases and the V segment lost 4 bases, leaving 8 bases of the junction unmatched. The CDR3 sequence: CASSTKDRAYTGELFF. DNA for the CDR3: TGCGCCAGCAGCACGAAGGACAGGGCCTACACCGGGGAGCTGTTTTTT.

The chain has TRBV10-3 and TRBJ2-1; 10 bases map to TRBD2. V lost 10 bases, J lost 7 bases, and 4 bases stayed unmatched. Germline-derived CDR1 and CDR2 are ENHRY and SYGVKD. This CDR3 is built from 12 residues. The CDR3 loop is CATGLADNEQFF. CDR3 in DNA: TGTGCCACCGGACTAGCGGATAATGAGCAGTTCTTC.

The chain carries TRBV13 and TRBJ1-5; D gene ambiguous. This CDR3 is 15 amino acids long. Germline values: CDR1 PRHDT, CDR2 FYEKMQ (reference sequence). The V end was cut by 3 bases, the J end by 0 bases, with 9 bases between. The CDR3 reads CASSFSANSNQPQHF. The CDR3 region has the DNA TGTGCCAGCAGCTTTTCAGCGAATAGCAATCAGCCCCAGCATTTT.

The CDR3 loop reads CASSSWTDLYEQYF. CDR3 in DNA: TGTGCCAGCAGCTCGTGGACAGACCTATACGAGCAGTACTTC. The genes are TRBV11-2 and TRBJ2-7; maybe TRBD1 (6 bases). The germline V and J ends were trimmed by 4 bases and 4 bases, with 14 bases remaining between them. The germline V gene has CDR1 SGHAT and CDR2 FQNNGV. This CDR3 spans 14 amino acids.

This chain uses TRBV28 with TRBJ2-1, with 8 bases matching TRBD2. The CDR3 runs 16 residues. Germline loops: CDR1 MDHEN, CDR2 SYDVKM. The V gene end was trimmed by 6 bases and the J gene end by 3 bases; junction bases not matched to a gene: 10. The CDR3 DNA reads TGTGCCAGCAGCCCGCAGGCGGGAGGCTTCTACAATGAGCAGTTCTTC. Protein product: CASSPQAGGFYNEQFF.

The rearrangement uses TRBV7-9 and TRBJ2-5; D gene ambiguous. Germline V gives CDR1 SEHNR, CDR2 FQNEAQ (reference sequence). Between the trimmed V and J ends, which lost 1 base and 4 bases, there was a span of 16 bases. The CDR3 length is 16 residues. The CDR3 sequence: CASSLGVTPSRETQYF. In DNA form, the CDR3 reads TGTGCCAGCAGCTTAGGAGTCACTCCGTCACGAGAGACCCAGTACTTC.

CDR3 DNA sequence: TGTGCCAGCAGTTTCTGGAGCGGGAGTATAGACGAGCAGTACTTC. This codes for CASSFWSGSIDEQYF. The chain employs TRBV27 and TRBJ2-7; the match to TRBD2 covers 8 bases. In germline, CDR1 is MNHEY, CDR2 SMNVEV (reference sequence). With V trimmed by 3 bases and J by 5 bases, 9 bases remained unmatched. The CDR3 loop spans 15 amino acids.

The chain employs TRBV4-2 and TRBJ2-2; 9 positions match TRBD2. Germline values: CDR1 LGHNA, CDR2 YNFKEQ. The CDR3 runs to 17 residues. Trimming removed 0 bases from V and 5 bases from J; junction bases left unmatched: 7. The chain's CDR3 is CASSQDLAGVLTGELFF. CDR3 nucleotides: TGTGCCAGCAGCCAAGATTTAGCGGGAGTCTTAACCGGGGAGCTGTTTTTT.

The CDR3, as DNA: TGTGCCAGCAGTTCGGACGGCGGAGATTTCTACAATGAGCAGTTCTTC. Translating it yields CASSSDGGDFYNEQFF. The chain links TRBV27 to TRBJ2-1; D is ambiguous. CDR1 and CDR2 (germline): MNHEY, SMNVEV (reference sequence). The CDR3 spans 16 residues. Trimming left V 4 bases short and J 3 bases short, with 16 bases between.

The rearrangement links TRBV14 to TRBJ2-7; D ambiguous. The germline V and J ends were trimmed by 1 base and 4 bases, with 8 bases remaining between them. This CDR3 comprises 13 residues. The V gene's germline CDR1 is SGHDN and CDR2 FVKESK. CDR3 nucleotide sequence: TGTGCCAGCAGCCAAGGGGTCTATTACGAGCAGTACTTC. It encodes CASSQGVYYEQYF.

The chain carries TRBV7-9 and TRBJ2-1, with D perhaps matching TRBD1 (6 bases). The germline V gene has CDR1 SEHNR and CDR2 FQNEAQ (reference sequence). CDR3 length: 15 residues. V lost 5 bases, J lost 3 bases, and 14 bases lay in between. For the CDR3, the DNA is TGTGCCAGCAGCCCAGCTTCAGGGGTCTACAATGAGCAGTTCTTC. Its translation is CASSPASGVYNEQFF.

The chain joins TRBV7-6 to TRBJ2-2, with 7 bases lining up with TRBD1. J was trimmed by 1 base and V by 5 bases; bases with no gene match: 10. This CDR3 region has 17 residues. Looked up from germline, CDR1 is SGHVS and CDR2 is FNYEAQ. This CDR3 reads CASSIGTARQNTGELFF. The CDR3 nucleotides are TGTGCCAGCAGCATCGGGACAGCGCGCCAGAACACCGGGGAGCTGTTTTTT.